The entry below gives a single T cell receptor (beta chain) sequence along with its context. Cells designated naive CD8 were CD45RO-negative and were positively selected for CCR7, with terminally differentiated effector memory CD45RA+ cells excluded. This entry comes from a study of shared clonotypes between healthy human individuals. The table came from immunoSEQ multiplex PCR; TCRdb's copy has only in-frame clones and leaves some out. The sample carries hundreds of thousands of clones, 95% to 98% recorded once. CDR1 SQVTM and CDR2 ANQGSEA come from the germline V gene. The length of the CDR3 is 19 residues. The junction had 26 bases not matched to a gene; V was cut back by 6 bases and J by 8 bases.

This receptor was identified in a man in his thirties or forties in good health. Sequencing used naive CD8+ T cells sorted from blood. This rearrangement joins TRBV29-1 to TRBJ2-1; 9 nucleotides line up with TRBD2. DNA for the CDR3: TGCAGCGTCGACGGGCTGTTAATGTCCTTGGCGGGAGGGGGGGATGAGCAGTTCTTC. It codes for CSVDGLLMSLAGGGDEQFF.